This TCR beta chain emerged from a study of cytomegalovirus exposure and HLA in healthy donors. Study-level points and caveats: When presence/absence was analysed, sequencing depth was taken to be roughly uniform across donors.

Concerning this clone itself: What it binds is unknown.

The germline gives CDR1 LNHNV, CDR2 YYDKDF (reference sequence). J was trimmed by 1 base and V by 5 bases; bases with no gene match: 25. This CDR3 has 21 amino acids. As for the donors, each was a healthy bone marrow donor. This PCR relied on a set of 60 Vbeta primers and 13 Jbeta primers. Here immunoSEQ multiplex PCR was the method, and the copy in TCRdb shows in-frame clones only, minus some. The sample holds hundreds of thousands of clones; 70% to 80% are singletons and the top ten take around 2.8%. The receptor's source is a woman aged 55 to 70 in good health and CMV-seropositive. The V call is TRBV15, the J call TRBJ1-2; 7 nucleotides match TRBD1. Sequencing was performed on PBMCs. The CDR3 sequence: CATSLSPALTGVKGLNYGYTF. DNA of the CDR3: TGTGCCACCAGCCTCTCCCCCGCCCTTACAGGGGTAAAAGGGCTTAACTATGGCTACACCTTC.